The 20 T cell receptor beta chains below all came from one sample that was sequenced in a study of blood T cell repertoires in COVID-19. TCRdb keeps only in-frame clones here, not all; method: immunoSEQ multiplex PCR. The data show 150,000 or so clones, just over 90% seen once. Source material: peripheral blood. Receptor source: a woman aged 55 to 70 with COVID-19, enrolled during active disease.

This CDR3 reads CASSLSGTGGAYTF. The CDR3 nucleotides read TGTGCCAGCAGTCTCTCCGGGACAGGGGGCGCCTACACCTTC. This sequence joins TRBV27 and TRBJ1-2; 12 bases line up with TRBD1. Germline values: CDR1 MNHEY, CDR2 SMNVEV (reference sequence). CDR3 size: 14 residues. Losses at the gene ends were 5 bases for V and 10 bases for J; bases not matched to a gene: 8.

The chain joins TRBV19 to TRBJ2-1; D gene unclear. V was pared by 5 bases and J by 0 bases, with 8 bases between. Germline V gives CDR1 LNHDA, CDR2 SQIVND (reference sequence). CDR3 size: 14 residues. In nucleotides, the CDR3 is TGTGCCAGTAGTCAACTTCGCTCCTACAATGAGCAGTTCTTC. Protein: CASSQLRSYNEQFF.

The chain carries TRBV12-5 and TRBJ1-2, with 7 bases that match TRBD1. The CDR3 runs 15 residues. J lost 4 bases, V lost 4 bases, and 9 bases had no gene match. CDR1 is LGHNT and CDR2 is FRNRAP in the germline V gene. The CDR3 spells CASGYSYAGGYGYTF. Written as DNA, the CDR3 is TGTGCTAGTGGTTACTCCTATGCAGGGGGCTATGGCTACACCTTC.

This clone was seen only once. This rearrangement joins TRBV19 to TRBJ1-2; 7 nucleotides match TRBD1. CDR1 is LNHDA, CDR2 SQIVND, per germline (reference sequence). V trimming: 6 bases; J trimming: 4 bases; junction bases outside the gene matches: 5. The CDR3 is 13 residues long. The CDR3 DNA reads as TGTGCCAGTAGAGACAGGGACACCTATGGCTACACCTTC. It codes for CASRDRDTYGYTF.

The J gene is TRBJ1-6, the V gene TRBV9, with D maybe TRBD1 (6 bases). The CDR3 loop spans 16 amino acids. V was pared by 4 bases and J by 0 bases, with 11 bases between. Germline V CDR1 and CDR2: SGDLS, YYNGEE. CDR3 protein: CASSPGGASYNSPLHF. Written as DNA, the CDR3 is TGTGCCAGCAGCCCCGGGGGGGCCTCCTATAATTCACCCCTCCACTTT.

The gene calls are TRBV9 and TRBJ2-7, with D possibly TRBD1 on 6 matching bases. V was clipped by 4 bases and J by 1 base, with 15 bases between them. CDR1 SGDLS and CDR2 YYNGEE come from the germline V gene. This CDR3 comprises 15 residues. The CDR3 DNA reads as TGTGCCAGCAGCCCACATCCTGGACAGTCCTACGAGCAGTACTTC. It yields the protein CASSPHPGQSYEQYF.

V is TRBV29-1 and J is TRBJ1-2; 10 bases match TRBD1. CDR1 SQVTM and CDR2 ANQGSEA come from the germline V gene. Trimming cost V 2 bases and J 7 bases; bases outside gene matches: 4. This CDR3 contains 13 residues. The DNA for the CDR3 is TGCAGCGTTGAAAGACAGGGGGCGGTTGGCTACACCTTC. Amino acid sequence: CSVERQGAVGYTF.

This clone occurred once. The chain links TRBV9 to TRBJ1-1; the D is unclear. This CDR3 comprises 14 residues. V was trimmed by 0 bases and J by 1 base, leaving 7 bases between them. Germline CDR1 SGDLS, CDR2 YYNGEE. CDR3 bases: TGTGCCAGCAGCGTAGATGTGAGGAACACTGAAGCTTTCTTT. This translates into CASSVDVRNTEAFF. Full variable domain (missing parts from reference TRBV9 and TRBJ1-1): DSGVTQTPKHLITATGQRVTLRCSPRSGDLSVYWYQQSLDQGLQFLIQYYNGEERAKGNILERFSAQQFPDLHSELNLSSLELGDSALYFCASSVDVRNTEAFFGQGTRLTVV.

This chain connects TRBV11-2 to TRBJ1-5; D remains ambiguous. Deletions cut 4 bases from V and 5 bases from J, with 9 bases between. Germline CDR1 reads SGHAT; CDR2 reads FQNNGV. The CDR3 is made up of 13 amino acids. The CDR3 protein is CASSSTVDQPQHF. CDR3 in DNA: TGTGCCAGCAGCTCTACGGTGGATCAGCCCCAGCATTTT.

V gene TRBV6-5 combines with J gene TRBJ1-5, with D possibly TRBD1 on 6 matching bases. The germline V gene has CDR1 MNHEY and CDR2 SVGAGI. The CDR3 totals 15 residues. The V end was cut by 2 bases, the J end by 4 bases, with 12 bases between. This CDR3 is CASSYGGGGNQPQHF. In DNA form, the CDR3 reads TGTGCCAGCAGTTACGGGGGGGGCGGGAATCAGCCCCAGCATTTT.

The chain is built from TRBV12-3 or TRBV12-4 and TRBJ2-7; D gene ambiguous. Trimming removed 5 bases from V and 4 bases from J, with 3 bases in between. CDR3 length: 10 residues. CDR3 in DNA: TGTGCCAGCAGTCGTTACGAGCAGTACTTC. It translates to CASSRYEQYF.

The rearrangement joins TRBV5-6 to TRBJ2-7, with D possibly matching TRBD1 (6 bases). The CDR3 has 15 amino acids. Per germline, CDR1 SGHDT and CDR2 YYEEEE. V was clipped by 4 bases and J by 1 base, with 15 bases between them. CDR3 region: CASSPTPGASYEQYF. The CDR3 nucleotides are TGTGCCAGCAGCCCGACCCCAGGGGCGTCCTACGAGCAGTACTTC.

The table lists this clone with a few counts. V and J are TRBV29-1 and TRBJ1-2; D may be TRBD1 (5 bases). Trimming shortened V by 2 bases and J by 6 bases, and 7 bases separated the two germline ends. The V gene's germline CDR1 is SQVTM and CDR2 ANQGSEA. The length of the CDR3 is 11 residues. The CDR3 sequence is CSVEWGDGYTF. CDR3 nucleotide sequence: TGCAGCGTTGAATGGGGGGATGGCTACACCTTC.

This chain links TRBV4-3 with TRBJ2-7, with TRBD1 matching over 9 bases. Germline CDR1 LGHNA, CDR2 YSLEER. CDR3 length: 18 residues. V shed 3 bases and J 3 bases; nucleotides not matched to a gene: 15. CDR3 sequence reads: CASSHFRPRTGAFYEQYF. The DNA of the CDR3 is TGCGCCAGCAGCCATTTCCGTCCCAGGACAGGGGCCTTCTACGAGCAGTACTTC.

The rearrangement uses TRBV7-9 and TRBJ2-3; 7 bases map to TRBD2. Germline values: CDR1 SEHNR, CDR2 FQNEAQ (reference sequence). This CDR3 is 14 amino acids long. J was trimmed by 8 bases and V by 1 base; bases with no gene match: 6. The CDR3 region is CASSLGIRGGTQYF. The DNA of the CDR3 is TGTGCCAGCAGCTTAGGTATACGCGGGGGTACGCAGTATTTT. The whole variable domain, filled in from reference TRBV7-9 and TRBJ2-3, reads DTGVSQNPRHKITKRGQNVTFRCDPISEHNRLYWYRQTLGQGPEFLTYFQNEAQLEKSRLLSDRFSAERPKGSFSTLEIQRTEQGDSAMYLCASSLGIRGGTQYFGPGTRLTVL.

The CDR3: CASGLPYRTSGDYNEQFF. CDR3 DNA sequence: TGTGCTAGTGGTTTGCCATACCGGACTAGCGGGGATTACAATGAGCAGTTCTTC. The chain combines TRBV12-5 with TRBJ2-1; 12 nucleotides line up with TRBD2. The J segment lost 4 bases and the V segment lost 2 bases, leaving 9 bases of the junction unmatched. The CDR3 runs 18 residues. Germline V gives CDR1 LGHNT, CDR2 FRNRAP.

This chain joins TRBV19 and TRBJ1-3, with 7 bases that match TRBD1. CDR1 and CDR2 (germline): LNHDA, SQIVND (reference sequence). The CDR3 is 14 amino acids. The J segment lost 7 bases and the V segment lost 3 bases, leaving 6 bases of the junction unmatched. The DNA for the CDR3 is TGTGCCAGTAGTATCAGGGGGAAATATAACACCATATATTTT. This translates into CASSIRGKYNTIYF.

The chain uses TRBV4-1 and TRBJ2-1; TRBD1 is a possible D gene (6 bases). The CDR3 has 15 amino acids. With 4 bases removed from V and 4 bases from J, the gap between germline ends came to 14 bases. The V gene's germline CDR1 is MGHRA and CDR2 YSYEKL. CDR3 in DNA: TGCGCCAGCAGCCGCCTCAGGGGCGGATACAATGAGCAGTTCTTC. Translation gives CASSRLRGGYNEQFF.

A few counts support this clone. The chain's CDR3 is CASSYRRSSSYNSPLHF. DNA for the CDR3: TGTGCCAGTTCGTATAGACGTTCTAGCTCCTATAATTCACCCCTCCACTTT. The V call is TRBV28, the J call TRBJ1-6; no firm D call. Germline-derived CDR1 and CDR2 are MDHEN and SYDVKM. CDR3 length: 17 residues. V was trimmed by 9 bases and J by 0 bases, leaving 18 bases between them.

The rearrangement uses TRBV7-8 and TRBJ1-2; D possibly corresponds to TRBD1 (5 bases). Germline CDR1 and CDR2: SGHVS and FQNEAQ. The CDR3 spans 15 residues. V lost 4 bases and J lost 3, with 15 bases in between. CDR3 in amino acids: CASSSGGAEDYGYTF. The CDR3 DNA is TGTGCCAGCAGCTCTGGCGGGGCAGAGGACTATGGCTACACCTTC. Using reference TRBV7-8 and TRBJ1-2 for the parts outside the CDR3, the full variable domain is GAGVSQSPRYKVAKRGQDVALRCDPISGHVSLFWYQQALGQGPEFLTYFQNEAQLDKSGLPSDRFFAERPEGSVSTLKIQRTQQEDSAVYLCASSSGGAEDYGYTFGSGTRLTVV.